This record looks at one TCR beta chain sequence and its context. Its antigen remains undetermined. The sample is drawn from a study of monozygotic twins with inflammatory bowel disease (dated by TCRdb to between 2018 and 2020). In the study overall: In total, about 28 monozygotic twin pairs made up the full study: 19 Danish pairs, all IBD-discordant, plus nine German pairs, of which four were IBD-concordant and five were IBD-discordant. The search for disease-associated traits relied mainly on comparing IBD patients with their genetically identical healthy co-twins within discordant pairs. Each individual had, on average, about 151 000 unique TCRalpha sequences and 181 000 unique TCRbeta sequences available for analysis. Summary of the overall study and its limitations: Fewer clonotypes were shared with other individuals by IBD patients than by healthy twins, most markedly in patients showing signs of disease activity. The results gave no support for a single strong signal or clonotype linked to IBD. A decrease in TCRbeta repertoire diversity, as measured by inverse Simpson index, was observed in IBD patients compared with their healthy co-twins. Because patients received different immunosuppressive treatments, the repertoires may have picked up extra background noise and variability between individuals. Repertoire similarity did not differ between concordant and discordant twins, which could be due to limited statistical power. The analysis was unable to tell different T cell subtypes apart.

Libraries were built with 5' RACE. Each TCR library was prepared from about 3,400 ng of total RNA. For each sample, cDNA synthesis was carried out in eight separate reactions using SMARTScribe reverse transcriptase. During cDNA synthesis, unique molecular identifiers containing a 6-nucleotide sample barcode were introduced by template switching. TCRalpha and TCRbeta cDNA was amplified in two nested PCRs of approximately 17 and 9 cycles, and bead purification was carried out after each PCR. Before amplification, the cDNA was both treated with uracil DNA-glycosylase and purified with the QIAquick PCR purification kit. In the second PCR, Illumina TruSeq-compatible adapters and sample-specific barcodes were added. TapeStation and Qubit were used to check library quality and concentration, and around 4.7 ng of each library was pooled. Sequencing of pooled libraries was carried out on an Illumina HiSeq2500 single-index Rapid Run using 2 x 100 bp reads and custom sequencing primers. In the original analysis: MiGEC version 1.2.6 was used for UMI-based consensus assembly, which corrected PCR and sequencing errors. MiXCR version 2.1.1 was used to carry out V(D)J alignment, clonotype assembly and CDR3 extraction. To normalise gene usage, clonotype sharing and MAIT/NKT TCR abundance, the top 1000, 10 000 and 20 000 clonotypes in each sample were analysed. After downsampling to 27 000 UMIs, diversity was calculated as the inverse Simpson index using the vegan R package. Paired Mann-Whitney U tests were applied to discordant twin pairs, and Benjamini-Hochberg correction was used for multiple testing. The reads were reprocessed in TCRdb, with one entry per CDR3 protein sequence and no accompanying DNA. For this entry, the V and J calls and clone size follow TCRdb and not the study's own pipeline. This sample's table has entries for about 200,000 distinct CDR3 sequences. The ten biggest clones cover approximately 7.7% of the sample.

The CDR1 and CDR2 encoded by the germline V gene are MDHEN and SYDVKM. Counted from cysteine to phenylalanine, this CDR3 has 13 amino acids. The record lacks a DNA sequence. A roughly 2.5 ml peripheral blood sample was drawn into PAXgene tubes per donor and stored at -80°C. Without T cell sorting, total RNA was isolated from whole blood using the PAXgene blood miRNA kit on an automated QIAcube. Peripheral blood from monozygotic twin pairs concordant or discordant for inflammatory bowel disease was subjected to deep TCRalpha and TCRbeta repertoire profiling with unique molecular barcoding. For every twin pair, smoking habits were documented, and each individual was categorised as a current, former or never smoker.

The material sequenced was blood. This receptor was taken from a human donor with ulcerative colitis or Crohn's disease, or a healthy co-twin of an affected twin (not recorded which). The V gene is TRBV28 and the J gene is TRBJ2-4. The CDR3 in this case is CASSYQTTRIQYF.